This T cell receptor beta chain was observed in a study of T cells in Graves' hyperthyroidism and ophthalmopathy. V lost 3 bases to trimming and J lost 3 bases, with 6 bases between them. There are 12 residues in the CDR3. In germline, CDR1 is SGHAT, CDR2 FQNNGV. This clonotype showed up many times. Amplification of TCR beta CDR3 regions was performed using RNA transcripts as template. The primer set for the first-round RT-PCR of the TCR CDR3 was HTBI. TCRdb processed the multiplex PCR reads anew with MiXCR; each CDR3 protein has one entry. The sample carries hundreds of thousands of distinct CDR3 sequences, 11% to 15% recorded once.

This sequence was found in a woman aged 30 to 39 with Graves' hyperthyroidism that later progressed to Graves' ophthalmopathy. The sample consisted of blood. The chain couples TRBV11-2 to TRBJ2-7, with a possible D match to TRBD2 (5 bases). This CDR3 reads CASSFRDYEQYF. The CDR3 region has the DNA TGTGCCAGCAGCTTTCGGGACTACGAGCAGTACTTC. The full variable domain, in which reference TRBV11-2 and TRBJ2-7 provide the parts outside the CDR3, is EAGVAQSPRYKIIEKRQSVAFWCNPISGHATLYWYQQILGQGPKLLIQFQNNGVVDDSQLPKDRFSAERLKGVDSTLKIQPAKLEDSAVYLCASSFRDYEQYFGPGTRLTVT.